These 15 T cell receptor beta chains came from one sample sequenced in a study of blood T cell repertoires in COVID-19. Produced via immunoSEQ multiplex PCR; TCRdb's table is partial and in-frame only. The repertoire includes under 250,000 clones, around four fifths of them detected once, and less than 3.5% sits in the top ten. Input material: peripheral blood. The receptors here all came from a man in his fifties or sixties with active or convalescent COVID-19.

The chain employs TRBV9 and TRBJ2-3; tentative D call: TRBD2 (5 bases). The germline CDR1 and CDR2 sequences are SGDLS and YYNGEE. The V and J ends lost 4 bases and 4 bases respectively, with 22 bases between them. The CDR3 extends over 17 amino acids. In DNA, the CDR3 is TGTGCCAGCAGCCCCGGAGGTACTATGTTAAACCCAGATACGCAGTATTTT. Translation gives CASSPGGTMLNPDTQYF.

This chain uses TRBV5-4 with TRBJ2-7; a weak D match, TRBD1 (6 bases). This CDR3 has 12 amino acids. Per the germline V gene, CDR1 is SGHNT and CDR2 is YYREEE (reference sequence). Trimming took off 2 bases at V and 4 bases at J, with 7 bases between the two ends. The CDR3 DNA follows: TGTGCCAGCAGCTTTACAGGGTACGAGCAGTACTTC. This gives the protein CASSFTGYEQYF.

CDR3 bases: TGCGCCAGCAGCCCCCCGGGAGGGGGTGTTACTGAAGCTTTCTTT. It specifies CASSPPGGGVTEAFF. The V call is TRBV4-1, the J call TRBJ1-1, with D perhaps matching TRBD1 (6 bases). Trimming cost V 4 bases and J 5 bases, with 17 bases left between them. The CDR3 has 15 residues. Germline CDR1 reads MGHRA; CDR2 reads YSYEKL.

The gene calls are TRBV20-1 and TRBJ1-2, with D possibly being TRBD1 (5 bases). Germline lookup yields CDR1 DFQATT and CDR2 SNEGSKA (reference sequence). Trimming removed 4 bases from V and 4 bases from J, with 7 bases in between. This CDR3 comprises 11 residues. CDR3 in DNA: TGCAGTGCTACGGGACTCTATGGCTACACCTTC. This encodes CSATGLYGYTF.

This clone showed up just a few times. The genes are TRBV6-5 and TRBJ2-7, with D maybe TRBD1 (5 bases). The V end lost 0 bases, the J end lost 2 bases, and 14 bases lay between the germline ends. The CDR3 length is 16 residues. Germline V gene sequence: CDR1 MNHEY, CDR2 SVGAGI. CDR3 in amino acids: CASSYSLGEQTYEQYF. The CDR3 nucleotides are TGTGCCAGCAGTTACTCGCTAGGGGAACAAACCTACGAGCAGTACTTC.

CDR3 DNA: TGTGCCAGCAGTTTTGGGACACTTAACTATGGCTACACCTTC. Its protein is CASSFGTLNYGYTF. The chain carries TRBV28 and TRBJ1-2; D may be TRBD1 (6 bases). The CDR3 is 14 residues long. CDR1 is MDHEN and CDR2 is SYDVKM in the germline V gene. The ends were cut back, 3 bases at V and 1 base at J, with 9 bases in the middle.

V gene TRBV28 combines with J gene TRBJ1-1, with TRBD1 matching 11 bases. CDR3 length equals 16 residues. The germline V gene has CDR1 MDHEN and CDR2 SYDVKM. Losses at the gene ends were 5 bases for V and 2 bases for J; bases not matched to a gene: 7. CDR3 in DNA: TGTGCCAGCAGTCCCGGACAGGGGGCTTTAAACACTGAAGCTTTCTTT. Its translation: CASSPGQGALNTEAFF.

This chain links TRBV10-3 with TRBJ1-2, with D possibly matching TRBD1 (5 bases). Germline CDR1 is ENHRY and CDR2 is SYGVKD. The CDR3 runs 15 residues. Trimming left V 1 base short and J 3 bases short, with 12 bases between. The CDR3 sequence is CAISELLTGDYGYTF. CDR3 bases: TGTGCCATCAGTGAGTTGCTAACAGGAGACTATGGCTACACCTTC.

The rearrangement joins TRBV28 to TRBJ2-3; TRBD2 matches at 7 bases. CDR1 and CDR2 from the germline V gene are MDHEN and SYDVKM. With 7 bases clipped from V and 4 bases from J, the junction kept 11 bases outside the gene matches. The CDR3 sequence is 15 residues long. CDR3: CASTLGRVSADTQYF. The CDR3 DNA follows: TGTGCCAGCACTCTGGGGAGGGTAAGCGCAGATACGCAGTATTTT.

This chain connects TRBV7-9 to TRBJ2-2; the D is unclear. V dropped 7 bases and J dropped 0 bases, with 15 bases sitting between them. CDR3 size: 16 residues. Germline V lookup: CDR1 SEHNR, CDR2 FQNEAQ (reference sequence). The CDR3 DNA reads TGTGCCAGCATTACCCGAGGAGAAACGAACACCGGGGAGCTGTTTTTT. This gives the protein CASITRGETNTGELFF. The variable domain in full, completed from reference TRBV7-9 and TRBJ2-2, reads DTGVSQNPRHKITKRGQNVTFRCDPISEHNRLYWYRQTLGQGPEFLTYFQNEAQLEKSRLLSDRFSAERPKGSFSTLEIQRTEQGDSAMYLCASITRGETNTGELFFGEGSRLTVL.

The rearrangement uses TRBV30 and TRBJ1-1; the match to TRBD1 covers 9 bases. The germline V gene encodes CDR1 GTSNPN and CDR2 SVGIG (reference sequence). V was clipped by 8 bases and J by 0 bases; unmatched bases: 4. The CDR3 covers 13 residues. The CDR3 DNA sequence: TGTGCCGGAAGACAGGGGGTGAACACTGAAGCTTTCTTT. Translating gives CAGRQGVNTEAFF.

The gene calls are TRBV18 and TRBJ2-3, with 13 positions matching TRBD2. Germline lookup yields CDR1 KGHSH and CDR2 LQKENI. The ends lost 6 bases at V and 2 bases at J; junction bases unmatched: 8. The CDR3 spans 17 residues. The CDR3 DNA reads TGTGCCAGCTCCCGGATACTAGCGGGAGGGAACACAGATACGCAGTATTTT. Residues: CASSRILAGGNTDTQYF.

V is TRBV6-1 and J is TRBJ2-1, with D tentatively TRBD1 (6 bases). Trimming stripped 3 bases from V and 7 bases from J, with 19 bases between. The CDR3 spans 16 residues. Germline V gives CDR1 MNHNS, CDR2 SASEGT. CDR3 region: CASSEPGQILRNEQFF. CDR3 nucleotides: TGTGCCAGCAGTGAGCCGGGACAAATCCTGAGAAATGAGCAGTTCTTC.

The rearrangement uses TRBV27 and TRBJ2-7; D might be TRBD2 (5 bases). CDR1 and CDR2 from the germline V gene are MNHEY and SMNVEV (reference sequence). Trimming left V 3 bases short and J 5 bases short, with 14 bases between. The CDR3 spans 14 residues. This CDR3 is CASSFGQAGDEQYF. CDR3 nucleotides: TGTGCCAGCAGTTTTGGGCAGGCGGGCGACGAGCAGTACTTC.

The chain recombines TRBV7-2 with TRBJ1-6; the match to TRBD1 covers 8 bases. From germline, CDR1 is SGHTA and CDR2 FQGNSA. The CDR3 spans 15 residues. After removal of 5 bases from V and 10 bases from J, the junction contained 10 bases not matched to a gene. CDR3 DNA: TGTGCCAGCAGCCCGGCAGGGGGCGGAAACTCACCCCTCCACTTT. Its protein is CASSPAGGGNSPLHF.